What follows are 10 T cell receptor beta chains derived from one specimen sequenced in a study of T cell responses to AZD1222 COVID-19 vaccine. Only in-frame clones appear in the TCRdb table, and some are missing; sequencing was by immunoSEQ multiplex PCR. The sample lists about 120,000 clones, roughly 90% seen once, with 7.1% in the top ten. The sample here was peripheral blood, taken 28 days after the second AZD1222 dose. Receptor source: an adult who received the AZD1222 COVID-19 vaccine.

In its sample, this clone was seen a few times. The genes are TRBV11-2 and TRBJ1-4; D is uncertain. V lost 0 bases, J lost 7 bases, and 15 bases lay in between. This CDR3 comprises 16 residues. Per the germline V gene, CDR1 is SGHAT and CDR2 is FQNNGV. Here the CDR3 reads CASSLDLGNAGEKLFF. The CDR3 nucleotides read TGTGCCAGCAGCTTAGATCTTGGGAATGCGGGTGAAAAACTGTTTTTT.

This chain links TRBV4-1 with TRBJ2-1; 12 bases are shared with TRBD1. V was pared by 5 bases and J by 7 bases, with 12 bases of the junction left unmatched. CDR3 length: 17 residues. Germline-derived CDR1 and CDR2 are MGHRA and YSYEKL. The CDR3 spells CASSAYGTGGGWNEQFF. DNA for the CDR3: TGCGCCAGCAGCGCATACGGGACAGGGGGCGGTTGGAATGAGCAGTTCTTC.

V gene TRBV6-5 combines with J gene TRBJ1-1, with 8 positions matching TRBD1. Losses at the gene ends were 6 bases for V and 4 bases for J; bases not matched to a gene: 4. Germline CDR1 reads MNHEY; CDR2 reads SVGAGI. The length of the CDR3 is 13 residues. The CDR3 sequence is CASRITGGTEAFF. DNA for the CDR3: TGTGCCAGCAGGATTACAGGGGGCACTGAAGCTTTCTTT.

In its sample, this clone was seen once. The chain uses TRBV7-8 and TRBJ2-1; 8 bases are a match to TRBD2. Germline V gene sequence: CDR1 SGHVS, CDR2 FQNEAQ. The junction had 6 bases not matched to a gene; V was cut back by 5 bases and J by 3 bases. The CDR3 runs 15 residues. The CDR3 DNA is TGTGCCAGCAGCCCTGAGCGGGAGTACTACAATGAGCAGTTCTTC. Translated, it gives CASSPEREYYNEQFF.

This rearrangement joins TRBV19 to TRBJ1-6; D gene uncertain. Germline CDR1 and CDR2: LNHDA and SQIVND (reference sequence). V dropped 5 bases and J dropped 10 bases, with 18 bases sitting between them. The CDR3 length is 15 residues. In nucleotides, the CDR3 is TGTGCCAGTAGTGCCTCCCTGGGATTTGAGTCACCCCTCCACTTT. Translation: CASSASLGFESPLHF. The full variable domain, in which reference TRBV19 and TRBJ1-6 provide the parts outside the CDR3, is DGGITQSPKYLFRKEGQNVTLSCEQNLNHDAMYWYRQDPGQGLRLIYYSQIVNDFQKGDIAEGYSVSREKKESFPLTVTSAQKNPTAFYLCASSASLGFESPLHFGNGTRLTVT.

This rearrangement joins TRBV5-1 to TRBJ1-2, with D tentatively TRBD1 (5 bases). This CDR3 comprises 13 residues. Germline V CDR1 and CDR2: SGHRS, YFSETQ. Trimming shortened V by 6 bases and J by 5 bases, and 14 bases separated the two germline ends. The CDR3 protein is CASTEPGVYGYTF. The CDR3 region has the DNA TGCGCCAGCACAGAGCCGGGGGTTTATGGCTACACCTTC.

The chain has TRBV5-5 and TRBJ2-7; D is undetermined. CDR1 SGHKS and CDR2 YYEKEE come from the germline V gene (reference sequence). The V and J ends lost 0 bases and 0 bases respectively, with 10 bases between them. This CDR3 contains 15 residues. CDR3 residues: CASSLVGSASYEQYF. As DNA, the CDR3 is TGTGCCAGCAGCTTGGTGGGGTCTGCCTCCTACGAGCAGTACTTC.

With regard to this clone: The same CDR3 arises from other DNA sequences in this sample as well. V usage is TRBV18 and J usage is TRBJ1-3, with 12 bases identical to TRBD1. The V gene's germline CDR1 is KGHSH and CDR2 LQKENI. The length of the CDR3 is 17 residues. The V segment lost 0 bases and the J segment 2 bases; nucleotides outside the gene matches: 2. The CDR3 DNA is TGTGCCAGCTCACCACCGGGACAGGGGGCGCCTGGAAACACCATATATTTT. It translates to CASSPPGQGAPGNTIYF.

The CDR3 DNA sequence: TGTGCCAGCAGCACAGGGGGCTGGGGTGAAGCTTTCTTT. Translated, it gives CASSTGGWGEAFF. This chain connects TRBV11-3 to TRBJ1-1; 9 positions match TRBD1. The CDR3 extends over 13 amino acids. The V gene end was trimmed by 5 bases and the J gene end by 7 bases; junction bases not matched to a gene: 5. In germline, CDR1 is SGHNT, CDR2 YENEEA.

The gene calls are TRBV6-5 and TRBJ1-4; tentatively, D is TRBD1 (5 bases). The CDR3 has 15 residues. Germline CDR1 MNHEY, CDR2 SVGAGI. V lost 6 bases and J 6 bases, leaving 17 bases between the germline ends. The CDR3 nucleotides are TGTGCCAGCAGACCAGGGTTAAGCGTTTATGAAAAACTGTTTTTT. It is translated as CASRPGLSVYEKLFF.